This is a list of T cell receptor beta chains from one sample in a study of T-cell memory formation after mild COVID-19. TCRdb fed the 5' RACE reads into MiXCR, producing one record per CDR3 protein. The sample gives roughly 400,000 distinct CDR3 sequences, 20% to 30% of which show up once; about 8.7% is in the top ten. Source material: PBMCs or a T cell subset sorted from them (not recorded which). Source of these receptors: an adult woman who had mild COVID-19 (a few samples of this study predate the infection). Cell type and time point are not known. The CDR3 runs from the conserved cysteine through the conserved F or W. The D gene is left open where the match is weak. Size is stated for part of the rows, as once, few or many counts, or as a class when the clone is expanded.

>TRBV5-8|few|TRBJ2-1|TRBD1
TGTGCCAGCAGCTTGGAACAGGGGATCTCGCAGTTCTTC
CASSLEQGISQFF
>TRBV12-3/TRBV12-4|-|TRBJ1-5|-
TGTGCCAGCACCTCTAGGGGCCAGCCCCAGCATTTT
CASTSRGQPQHF
>TRBV7-8|few|TRBJ2-7|TRBD1
TGTGCCAGCAGCTCGGACAGGGAGACATCCTCCTACGAGCAGTACTTC
CASSSDRETSSYEQYF
>TRBV6-6|-|TRBJ1-6|-
TGTGCCAGCAGTGGACAGCATAGCAATAATTCACCCCTCCACTTT
CASSGQHSNNSPLHF
>TRBV4-1|-|TRBJ2-2|TRBD2
TGCGCCAGCAACGTGGCGGGGGGGCGGACCGGGGAGCTGTTTTTT
CASNVAGGRTGELFF
>TRBV12-3/TRBV12-4|-|TRBJ2-2|-
TGTGCCAGCAGTGAAACTACGACCGGGGAGCTGTTTTTT
CASSETTTGELFF
>TRBV7-2|few|TRBJ2-1|-
TGTGCCAGCAGTCATGGGGGCGAGCAGTTCTTC
CASSHGGEQFF
>TRBV20-1|-|TRBJ2-1|TRBD2
TGCAGTGCTAGAAGTAGCGGGGGGCCAGGAAGCTCCTACAATGAGCAGTTCTTC
CSARSSGGPGSSYNEQFF
>TRBV5-1|few|TRBJ2-2|-
TGCGCCAGCAGAGAAGACAGGTCTACGAACACCGGGGAGCTGTTTTTT
CASREDRSTNTGELFF
>TRBV7-2|few|TRBJ2-2|TRBD1
TGTGCCAGCAGTCGCCAACCGACCGGGACAGGGAACACCGGGGAGCTGTTTTTT
CASSRQPTGTGNTGELFF
>TRBV24-1|few|TRBJ2-3|-
TGTGCCACCAGCGGGACTGACGGAGACCTTACGCAGTATTTT
CATSGTDGDLTQYF
>TRBV24-1|few|TRBJ1-2|-
TGTGCCACCAGTGATTCCCGGGACGTCGAGCCTTGGGGCTATGGCTACACCTTC
CATSDSRDVEPWGYGYTF
>TRBV3-1|-|TRBJ2-3|-
TGTGCCAGCAGCCAAGATAGGGCGGGATCTTACGCAGATACGCAGTATTTT
CASSQDRAGSYADTQYF
>TRBV18|-|TRBJ2-7|-
TGTGCCAGCTCAGCAACACGGGACAACGAGCAGTACTTC
CASSATRDNEQYF
>TRBV12-3/TRBV12-4|-|TRBJ1-2|-
TGTGCCAGCAGACGTACGCCCTATGGCTACACCTTC
CASRRTPYGYTF
>TRBV7-3|many|TRBJ2-3|TRBD2
TGTGCCAGCAGCTTAAAGTGGCGGGGGGGCGCCATCCCGCACACAGATACGCAGTATTTT
CASSLKWRGGAIPHTDTQYF
>TRBV29-1|few|TRBJ2-1|-
TGCAGCGTTGAAGATAGGTTGGACTACAATGAGCAGTTCTTC
CSVEDRLDYNEQFF
>TRBV7-2|few|TRBJ1-2|-
TGTGCCAGCAGACCTCCCACACCCGGCTATGGCTACACCTTC
CASRPPTPGYGYTF
>TRBV10-3|few|TRBJ2-5|-
TGTGCCATCAGTCAGGGAATTGGGGAGACCCAGTACTTC
CAISQGIGETQYF